These 27 T cell receptor beta chains were all obtained from the same sample, sequenced in a study of T cell responses to AZD1222 COVID-19 vaccine. Sequencing used immunoSEQ multiplex PCR; TCRdb keeps in-frame clones, though not all of them. In the table there are around 160,000 clones, approximately 88% of which are singletons. Here the sequenced sample was peripheral blood, taken on day 0 of AZD1222 vaccination. Source of these receptors: an adult in good health.

The chain joins TRBV18 to TRBJ1-4; TRBD1 might be the D (5 bases). The CDR3 has 16 residues. The germline CDR1 and CDR2 sequences are KGHSH and LQKENI. Trimming cost V 3 bases and J 4 bases, with 15 bases left between them. The CDR3, as DNA: TGTGCCAGCTCACCGCTGGGGGGTGCATTTAATGAAAAACTGTTTTTT. This encodes CASSPLGGAFNEKLFF. The full variable domain, completed using reference TRBV18 and TRBJ1-4, is NAGVMQNPRHLVRRRGQEARLRCSPMKGHSHVYWYRQLPEEGLKFMVYLQKENIIDESGMPKERFSAEFPKEGPSILRIQQVVRGDSAAYFCASSPLGGAFNEKLFFGSGTQLSVL.

In this sample, this clone turned up once. V gene TRBV10-2 combines with J gene TRBJ2-2; TRBD1 aligns across 10 bases. With V trimmed by 2 bases and J by 6 bases, 6 bases remained unmatched. Germline CDR1 and CDR2: WSHSY and SAAADI. The CDR3 loop spans 16 amino acids. The DNA for the CDR3 is TGCGCCAGCAGTGAGCCCGGACAGGGGGTGGCCGGGGAGCTGTTTTTT. The encoded protein is CASSEPGQGVAGELFF.

For this clone: The same CDR3 can be traced to other DNA sequences in this sample. CDR3 sequence reads: CASSLRETQYF. The CDR3 DNA reads TGTGCCAGCAGTTTACGAGAGACCCAGTACTTC. V and J are TRBV12-3 or TRBV12-4 and TRBJ2-5; D is unclear. Deletions cut 2 bases from V and 4 bases from J, with 2 bases between. There are 11 residues in the CDR3.

The chain couples TRBV9 to TRBJ1-3; D might be TRBD1 (6 bases). The germline gives CDR1 SGDLS, CDR2 YYNGEE. The CDR3 runs to 14 residues. Trimming left V 7 bases short and J 0 bases short, with 11 bases between. CDR3 nucleotide sequence: TGTGCCAGCGGGGGCGTCAACTCTGGAAACACCATATATTTT. It is translated as CASGGVNSGNTIYF.

This clone was counted a single time. This rearrangement joins TRBV25-1 to TRBJ1-2, with D possibly being TRBD1 (5 bases). CDR3 size: 13 residues. Between the trimmed V and J ends, which lost 3 bases and 7 bases, there was a span of 12 bases. Germline V gene sequence: CDR1 MGHDK, CDR2 SYGVNS. The CDR3 bases are TGTGCCAGCAGTGACGGGGGGATACGTGGCTACACCTTC. It translates to CASSDGGIRGYTF.

This chain connects TRBV2 to TRBJ2-1; D may be TRBD1 (5 bases). Trimming pared 5 bases from V and 8 bases from J, leaving 10 bases between. This CDR3 region has 12 residues. Germline values: CDR1 SNHLY, CDR2 FYNNEI. CDR3 in DNA: TGTGCCAGCAGTCTCGACAGTGATGAGCAGTTCTTC. It yields the protein CASSLDSDEQFF.

The rearrangement uses TRBV3-1 (or the pseudogene TRBV3-2) and TRBJ2-7; D might be TRBD1 or TRBD2, each matching 5 bases. The germline V gene encodes CDR1 LGHDT and CDR2 YNNKEL (reference sequence). Trimming shortened V by 1 base and J by 4 bases, and 20 bases separated the two germline ends. The CDR3 has 17 amino acids. In DNA form, the CDR3 reads TGTGCCAGCAGCCAAGGAGCGAGGGGTGGGACGGGTTACGAGCAGTACTTC. This gives the protein CASSQGARGGTGYEQYF.

The chain uses TRBV18 and TRBJ1-2, with a tentative D call TRBD1 (6 bases). The CDR3 spans 14 residues. Germline lookup yields CDR1 KGHSH and CDR2 LQKENI. V lost 3 bases, J lost 8 bases, and 16 bases lay in between. CDR3 residues: CASSPSEGGGGYTF. The CDR3 region has the DNA TGTGCCAGCTCACCCTCGGAGGGGGGAGGCGGCTACACCTTC.

V usage is TRBV7-7 and J usage is TRBJ2-1, with TRBD2 identical over 8 bases. V lost 5 bases to trimming and J lost 5 bases; unmatched junction nucleotides: 8. Germline V gene sequence: CDR1 SSHAT, CDR2 FNYEAQ (reference sequence). The CDR3 sequence is 15 residues long. The DNA for the CDR3 is TGTGCCAGCAGCCCTAGAGGACTAGCCAACAATGAGCAGTTCTTC. Its translation: CASSPRGLANNEQFF.

The chain uses TRBV28 and TRBJ1-2; D ambiguous. There are 11 residues in the CDR3. V was clipped by 6 bases and J by 3 bases, with 5 bases between them. CDR1 is MDHEN, CDR2 SYDVKM, per germline. The CDR3 DNA follows: TGTGCCAGCAGCGGGGACTATGGCTACACCTTC. As protein: CASSGDYGYTF.

The chain combines TRBV27 with TRBJ2-3, with D possibly being TRBD1 (7 bases). Germline lookup yields CDR1 MNHEY and CDR2 SMNVEV (reference sequence). V dropped 10 bases and J dropped 4 bases, with 12 bases sitting between them. CDR3 length: 12 residues. This chain's CDR3 is CATRGVADTQYF. The CDR3 DNA follows: TGTGCCACCAGGGGGGTCGCAGATACGCAGTATTTT.

The chain uses TRBV6-2 or TRBV6-3 and TRBJ1-1, with unresolved D. Germline V gene sequence: CDR1 MNHEY, CDR2 SVGEGT. V lost 5 bases and J 4 bases, leaving 5 bases between the germline ends. The CDR3 consists of 11 residues. CDR3 in DNA: TGTGCCAGCAGTCAGCGCACTGAAGCTTTCTTT. Amino acids: CASSQRTEAFF.

This rearrangement joins TRBV27 to TRBJ1-4; tentative D call: TRBD1 (6 bases). Trimming shortened V by 6 bases and J by 3 bases, and 8 bases separated the two germline ends. There are 13 residues in the CDR3. The germline V gene has CDR1 MNHEY and CDR2 SMNVEV (reference sequence). In nucleotides, the CDR3 is TGTGCCAGCAGGGGACACTCTAATGAAAAACTGTTTTTT. It yields the protein CASRGHSNEKLFF.

Points on this clone: An end of the junction differs from the germline gene, which may be a read error. This chain links TRBV19 with TRBJ1-2, with a possible D match to TRBD1 (6 bases). The CDR3 consists of 12 residues. Germline CDR1 LNHDA, CDR2 SQIVND (reference sequence). The CDR3 sequence: CASSIPGRSQGF. The CDR3 nucleotides are TGTGCCAGTAGTATTCCGGGGCGGTCACAGGGCTTC.

The chain employs TRBV28 and TRBJ2-7, with 10 nucleotides matching TRBD2. Trimming removed 2 bases from V and 7 bases from J; junction bases left unmatched: 14. In germline, CDR1 is MDHEN, CDR2 SYDVKM. The CDR3 runs 17 residues. CDR3 loop: CASSLLSSGGPGGEQYF. CDR3 DNA: TGTGCCAGCAGTTTACTGAGTAGCGGGGGGCCCGGGGGAGAGCAGTACTTC.

This clone was seen a single time. The chain uses TRBV3-1 (or the pseudogene TRBV3-2) and TRBJ1-2; D is undetermined. V was shortened by 5 bases and J by 3 bases, with 16 bases between the two germline ends. The germline CDR1 and CDR2 sequences are LGHDT and YNNKEL (reference sequence). The CDR3 covers 15 residues. The CDR3 bases are TGTGCCAGCAGCTTGACGGCGGCGGGAGACTATGGCTACACCTTC. This codes for CASSLTAAGDYGYTF.

The J gene is TRBJ2-7, the V gene TRBV4-2; 15 nucleotides line up with TRBD2. CDR3 length equals 19 residues. Germline V gene sequence: CDR1 LGHNA, CDR2 YNFKEQ. J gave up 0 bases and V 1 base, and 7 bases lay outside the gene matches. CDR3 region: CASSQGPGLAGGSSYEQYF. CDR3 DNA sequence: TGTGCCAGCAGCCAAGGCCCGGGACTAGCGGGGGGTAGCTCCTACGAGCAGTACTTC.

CDR3 bases: TGTGCCAGCATGAAGGGACGGACTAATTCACCCCTCCACTTT. Translated, it gives CASMKGRTNSPLHF. The rearrangement links TRBV7-8 to TRBJ1-6; D possibly corresponds to TRBD1 (5 bases). V was clipped by 7 bases and J by 6 bases, with 13 bases between them. The V gene's germline CDR1 is SGHVS and CDR2 FQNEAQ. The CDR3 spans 14 residues.

This chain uses TRBV30 with TRBJ1-5, with 9 bases that match TRBD1. With 3 bases clipped from V and 5 bases from J, the junction kept 8 bases outside the gene matches. CDR1 is GTSNPN, CDR2 SVGIG, per germline (reference sequence). CDR3 length: 15 residues. As DNA, the CDR3 is TGTGCCTGGAGCCCGGGACAGGGAGTTTATCAGCCCCAGCATTTT. Protein product: CAWSPGQGVYQPQHF.

The chain carries TRBV2 and TRBJ1-6; no definite D call. The CDR3 covers 15 residues. The germline V gene has CDR1 SNHLY and CDR2 FYNNEI. Trimming removed 3 bases from V and 7 bases from J, with 13 bases in between. CDR3 residues: CASSELGLGNSPLHF. The CDR3 DNA follows: TGTGCCAGCAGTGAGCTAGGTTTGGGCAATTCACCCCTCCACTTT.

The chain employs TRBV7-8 and TRBJ1-2; possible D gene TRBD1, 5 bases. CDR1 is SGHVS and CDR2 is FQNEAQ in the germline V gene. V lost 1 base and J 4 bases, leaving 10 bases between the germline ends. The CDR3 loop spans 14 amino acids. This chain's CDR3 is CASSLVAQAYGYTF. The DNA of the CDR3 is TGTGCCAGCAGCTTAGTTGCACAGGCCTATGGCTACACCTTC.

V and J are TRBV7-3 and TRBJ1-3; TRBD1 is a possible D gene (5 bases). This CDR3 contains 13 residues. Germline V CDR1 and CDR2: SGHTA, FQGTGA. The V and J ends lost 3 bases and 2 bases respectively, with 5 bases between them. CDR3 sequence (DNA): TGTGCCAGCAGCTTGGGGGCTGGAAACACCATATATTTT. This gives the protein CASSLGAGNTIYF.

The V gene is TRBV5-4, the J gene TRBJ1-4; 8 nucleotides match TRBD1. With 2 bases clipped from V and 0 bases from J, the junction kept 9 bases outside the gene matches. CDR1 and CDR2 (germline): SGHNT, YYREEE (reference sequence). CDR3 length: 18 residues. Here the CDR3 reads CASSFGAGQGATNEKLFF. The CDR3 DNA reads TGTGCCAGCAGCTTTGGTGCAGGACAGGGTGCAACTAATGAAAAACTGTTTTTT.

The chain uses TRBV12-5 and TRBJ1-2; D might be TRBD1 (5 bases). The germline V gene has CDR1 LGHNT and CDR2 FRNRAP. The V end lost 6 bases, the J end lost 5 bases, and 16 bases lay between the germline ends. This CDR3 is 14 amino acids long. The CDR3 DNA is TGTGCTAGTGGCCGGGACGGCAACCTATATGGCTACACCTTC. Protein: CASGRDGNLYGYTF. The entire variable domain, with the rest obtained from reference TRBV12-5 and TRBJ1-2, is as follows: DARVTQTPRHKVTEMGQEVTMRCQPILGHNTVFWYRQTMMQGLELLAYFRNRAPLDDSGMPKDRFSAEMPDATLATLKIQPSEPRDSAVYFCASGRDGNLYGYTFGSGTRLTVV.

This clone was counted between two and nine times. The V call is TRBV29-1, the J call TRBJ1-1; 9 nucleotides agree with TRBD1. Germline values: CDR1 SQVTM, CDR2 ANQGSEA. This CDR3 has 13 amino acids. J lost 4 bases, V lost 5 bases, and 5 bases had no gene match. The CDR3 DNA is TGCAGCGTTACCGACAGGGGGGCCACTGAAGCTTTCTTT. As protein: CSVTDRGATEAFF. The whole variable domain, filled in from reference TRBV29-1 and TRBJ1-1, reads SAVISQKPSRDICQRGTSLTIQCQVDSQVTMMFWYRQQPGQSLTLIATANQGSEATYESGFVIDKFPISRPNLTFSTLTVSNMSPEDSSIYLCSVTDRGATEAFFGQGTRLTVV.

A note on this clone: An end of the junction differs from the germline gene, which may be a read error. The CDR3 here is CASSVAGPLQHF. In DNA, the CDR3 is TGTGCCAGCAGCGTAGCGGGTCCCCTCCAGCACTTC. The chain links TRBV7-9 to TRBJ2-7, with 7 bases that match TRBD2. There are 12 residues in the CDR3. CDR1 is SEHNR and CDR2 is FQNEAQ in the germline V gene (reference sequence).

This clone was observed a single time. V usage is TRBV5-1 and J usage is TRBJ1-1, with D perhaps TRBD1 (5 bases). This CDR3 is built from 14 residues. Germline CDR1 SGHRS, CDR2 YFSETQ. Trimming shortened V by 7 bases and J by 5 bases, and 18 bases separated the two germline ends. Written as DNA, the CDR3 is TGCGCCAGCGGACTCAAGGGGTTAGGGACTGAAGCTTTCTTT. It is translated as CASGLKGLGTEAFF.